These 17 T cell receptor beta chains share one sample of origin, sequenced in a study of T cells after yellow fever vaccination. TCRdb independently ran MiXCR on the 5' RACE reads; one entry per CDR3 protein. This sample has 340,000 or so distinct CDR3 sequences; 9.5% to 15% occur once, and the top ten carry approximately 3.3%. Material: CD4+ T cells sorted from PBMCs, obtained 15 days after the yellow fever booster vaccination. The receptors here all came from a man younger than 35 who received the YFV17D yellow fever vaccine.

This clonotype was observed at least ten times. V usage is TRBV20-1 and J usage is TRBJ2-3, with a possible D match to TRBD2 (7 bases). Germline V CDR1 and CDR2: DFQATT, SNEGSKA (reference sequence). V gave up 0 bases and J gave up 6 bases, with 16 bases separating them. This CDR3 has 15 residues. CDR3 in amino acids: CSARDLRGGGDTQYF. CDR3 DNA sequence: TGCAGTGCTAGAGATCTGAGGGGGGGAGGGGATACGCAGTATTTT.

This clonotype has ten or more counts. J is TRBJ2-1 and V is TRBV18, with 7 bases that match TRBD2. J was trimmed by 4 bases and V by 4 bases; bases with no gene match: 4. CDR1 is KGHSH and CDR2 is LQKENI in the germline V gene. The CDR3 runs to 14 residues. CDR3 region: CASSRASGYNEQFF. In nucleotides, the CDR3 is TGTGCCAGCTCACGGGCTAGCGGTTACAATGAGCAGTTCTTC.

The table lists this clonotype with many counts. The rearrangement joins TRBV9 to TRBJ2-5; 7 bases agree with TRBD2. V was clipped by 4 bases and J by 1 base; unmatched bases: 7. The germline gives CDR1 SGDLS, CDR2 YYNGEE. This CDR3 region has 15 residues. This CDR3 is CASSPRGDLQETQYF. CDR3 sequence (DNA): TGTGCCAGCAGCCCCCGGGGGGACCTCCAAGAGACCCAGTACTTC.

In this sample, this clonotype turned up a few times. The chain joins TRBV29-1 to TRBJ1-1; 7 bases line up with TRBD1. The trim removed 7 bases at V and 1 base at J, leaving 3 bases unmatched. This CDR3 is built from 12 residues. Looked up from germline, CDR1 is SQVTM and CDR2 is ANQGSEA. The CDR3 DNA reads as TGCAGCGGGGGACAGCCGAACACTGAAGCTTTCTTT. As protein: CSGGQPNTEAFF. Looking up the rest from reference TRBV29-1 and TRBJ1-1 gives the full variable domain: SAVISQKPSRDICQRGTSLTIQCQVDSQVTMMFWYRQQPGQSLTLIATANQGSEATYESGFVIDKFPISRPNLTFSTLTVSNMSPEDSSIYLCSGGQPNTEAFFGQGTRLTVV.

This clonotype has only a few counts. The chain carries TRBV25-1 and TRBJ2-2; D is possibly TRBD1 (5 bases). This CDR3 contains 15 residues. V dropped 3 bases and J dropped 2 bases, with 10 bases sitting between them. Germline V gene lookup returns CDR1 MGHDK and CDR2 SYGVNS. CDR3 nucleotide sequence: TGTGCCAGCAGTGATATACAGGCCAACACCGGGGAGCTGTTTTTT. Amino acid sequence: CASSDIQANTGELFF. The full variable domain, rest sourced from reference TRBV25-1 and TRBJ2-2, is EADIYQTPRYLVIGTGKKITLECSQTMGHDKMYWYQQDPGMELHLIHYSYGVNSTEKGDLSSESTVSRIRTEHFPLTLESARPSHTSQYLCASSDIQANTGELFFGEGSRLTVL.

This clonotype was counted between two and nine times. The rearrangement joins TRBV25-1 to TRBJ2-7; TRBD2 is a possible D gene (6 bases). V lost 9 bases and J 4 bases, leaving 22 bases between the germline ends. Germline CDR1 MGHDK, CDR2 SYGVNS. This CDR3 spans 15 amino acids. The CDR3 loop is CASAGTGLARYEQYF. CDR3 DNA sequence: TGTGCCAGTGCGGGGACCGGTCTCGCCCGGTACGAGCAGTACTTC.

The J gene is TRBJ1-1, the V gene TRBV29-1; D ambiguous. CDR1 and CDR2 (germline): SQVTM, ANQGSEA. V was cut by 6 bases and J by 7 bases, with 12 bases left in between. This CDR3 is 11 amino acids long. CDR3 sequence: CSVPHGYEAFF. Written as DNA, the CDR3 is TGCAGCGTCCCCCATGGATATGAAGCTTTCTTT.

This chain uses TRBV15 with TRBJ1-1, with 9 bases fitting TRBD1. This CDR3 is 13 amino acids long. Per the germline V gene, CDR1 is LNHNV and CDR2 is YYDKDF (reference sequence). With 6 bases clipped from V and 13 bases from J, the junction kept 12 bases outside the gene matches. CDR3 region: CATRQTGGGEGFF. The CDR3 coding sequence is TGTGCCACCAGACAAACAGGGGGCGGTGAGGGTTTCTTT.

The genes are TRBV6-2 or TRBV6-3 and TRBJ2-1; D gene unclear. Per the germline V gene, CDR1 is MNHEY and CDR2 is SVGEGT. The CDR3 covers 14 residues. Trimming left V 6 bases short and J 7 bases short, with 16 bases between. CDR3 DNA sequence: TGTGCCAGCAGCCCGCACGTGGGGAAAAATGAGCAGTTCTTC. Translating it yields CASSPHVGKNEQFF.

CDR3 nucleotides: TGCAGTGCTAGAGGGGGTAACACCGGGGAGCTGTTTTTT. Translating it yields CSARGGNTGELFF. V usage is TRBV20-1 and J usage is TRBJ2-2; D is unclear. The CDR3 runs 13 residues. Per germline, CDR1 DFQATT and CDR2 SNEGSKA (reference sequence). Trimming pared 1 base from V and 2 bases from J, leaving 5 bases between.

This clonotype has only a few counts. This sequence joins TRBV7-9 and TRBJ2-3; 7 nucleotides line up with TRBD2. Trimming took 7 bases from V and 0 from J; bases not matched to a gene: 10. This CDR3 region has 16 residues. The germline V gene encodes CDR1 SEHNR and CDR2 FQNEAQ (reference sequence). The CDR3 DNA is TGTGCCAGCATCCCTTTTGGGCGGGAGAGCACAGATACGCAGTATTTT. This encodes CASIPFGRESTDTQYF.

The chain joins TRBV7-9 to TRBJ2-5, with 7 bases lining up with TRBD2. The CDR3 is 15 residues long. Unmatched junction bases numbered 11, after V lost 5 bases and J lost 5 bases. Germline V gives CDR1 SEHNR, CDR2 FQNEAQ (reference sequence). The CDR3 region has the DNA TGTGCCAGCAGCCCCGGGGAGGGGAGGACGGAGACCCAGTACTTC. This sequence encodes CASSPGEGRTETQYF.

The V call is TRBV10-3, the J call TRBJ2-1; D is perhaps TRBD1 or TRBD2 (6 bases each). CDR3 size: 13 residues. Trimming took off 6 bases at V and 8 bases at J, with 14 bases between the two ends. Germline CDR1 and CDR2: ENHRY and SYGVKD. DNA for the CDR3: TGTGCCATCAGGATCGGGGGCGTGGATGAGCAGTTCTTC. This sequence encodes CAIRIGGVDEQFF.

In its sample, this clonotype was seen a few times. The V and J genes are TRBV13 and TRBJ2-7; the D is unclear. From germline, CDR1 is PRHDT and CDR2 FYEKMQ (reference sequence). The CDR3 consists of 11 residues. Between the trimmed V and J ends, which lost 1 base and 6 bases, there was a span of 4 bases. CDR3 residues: CASSLAAEQYF. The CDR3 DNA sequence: TGTGCCAGCAGCTTAGCTGCCGAGCAGTACTTC.

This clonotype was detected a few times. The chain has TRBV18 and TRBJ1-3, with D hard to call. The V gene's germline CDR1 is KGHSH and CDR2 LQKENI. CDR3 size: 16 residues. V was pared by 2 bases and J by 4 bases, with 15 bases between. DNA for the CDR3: TGTGCCAGCTCACCAGGGAGCCGGGCTCCCGGAAACACCATATATTTT. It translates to CASSPGSRAPGNTIYF.

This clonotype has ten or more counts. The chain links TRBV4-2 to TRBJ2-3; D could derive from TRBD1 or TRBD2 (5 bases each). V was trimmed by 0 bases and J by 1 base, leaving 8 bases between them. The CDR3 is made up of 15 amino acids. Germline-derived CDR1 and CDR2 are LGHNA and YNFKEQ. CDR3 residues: CASSQEGVGTDTQYF. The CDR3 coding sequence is TGTGCCAGCAGCCAAGAGGGGGTGGGCACAGATACGCAGTATTTT.

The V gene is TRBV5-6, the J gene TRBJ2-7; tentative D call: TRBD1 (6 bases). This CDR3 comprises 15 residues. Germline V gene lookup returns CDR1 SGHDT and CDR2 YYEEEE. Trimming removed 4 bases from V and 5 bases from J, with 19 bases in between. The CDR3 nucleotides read TGTGCCAGCAGCCTATCAGGGGTCCTCAAGGACGAGCAGTACTTC. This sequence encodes CASSLSGVLKDEQYF.